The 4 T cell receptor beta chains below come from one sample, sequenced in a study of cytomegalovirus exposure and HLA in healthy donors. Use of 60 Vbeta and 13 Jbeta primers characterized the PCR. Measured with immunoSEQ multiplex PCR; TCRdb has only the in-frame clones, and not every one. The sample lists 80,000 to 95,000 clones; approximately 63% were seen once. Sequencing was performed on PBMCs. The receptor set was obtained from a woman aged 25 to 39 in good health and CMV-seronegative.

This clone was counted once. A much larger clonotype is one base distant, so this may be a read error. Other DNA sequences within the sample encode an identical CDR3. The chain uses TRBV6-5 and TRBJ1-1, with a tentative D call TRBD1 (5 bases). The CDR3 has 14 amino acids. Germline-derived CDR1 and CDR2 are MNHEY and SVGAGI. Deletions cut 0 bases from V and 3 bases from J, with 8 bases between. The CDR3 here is CASSYSSGDTEAFF. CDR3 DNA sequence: TGTGCCAGCAGTTACTCATCGGGGGACACTGAAGCTTTCTTT.

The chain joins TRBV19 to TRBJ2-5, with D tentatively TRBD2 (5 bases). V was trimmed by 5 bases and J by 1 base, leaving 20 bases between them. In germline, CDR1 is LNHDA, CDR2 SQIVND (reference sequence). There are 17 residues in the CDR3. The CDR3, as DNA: TGTGCCAGTAGTCCACAACAGCGGCTTCGGAGCCAAGAGACCCAGTACTTC. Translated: CASSPQQRLRSQETQYF.

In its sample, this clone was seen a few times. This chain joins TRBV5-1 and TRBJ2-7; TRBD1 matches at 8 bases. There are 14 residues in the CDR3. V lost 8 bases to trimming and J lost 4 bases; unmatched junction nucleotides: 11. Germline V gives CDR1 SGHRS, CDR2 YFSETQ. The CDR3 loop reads CASTPGTGYYEQYF. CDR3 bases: TGCGCCAGTACCCCCGGGACAGGCTATTACGAGCAGTACTTC.

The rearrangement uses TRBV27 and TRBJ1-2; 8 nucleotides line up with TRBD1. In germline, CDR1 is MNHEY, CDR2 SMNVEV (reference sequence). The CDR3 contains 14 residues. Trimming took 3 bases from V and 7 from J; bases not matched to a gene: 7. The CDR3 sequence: CASSFGQGFSGYTF. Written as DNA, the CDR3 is TGTGCCAGCAGTTTTGGACAGGGATTCTCTGGCTACACCTTC.